Below are 4 T cell receptor beta chains sequenced from a single sample in a study of OX40 agonist ivuxolimab in advanced cancers. Clones were read by immunoSEQ multiplex PCR, and TCRdb kept only the in-frame ones, dropping some. The table has roughly 70,000 clones, about 81% seen once. Specimen: CD4+ or CD8+ T cells sorted from blood, collected in a trial of the OX40 agonist ivuxolimab. These receptor sequences come from an adult with an advanced solid tumor such as melanoma, head and neck, liver or kidney cancer.

This clone came up once. This chain joins TRBV2 and TRBJ2-3; D is tentatively TRBD1 or TRBD2 (7 bases each). Trimming removed 7 bases from V and 3 bases from J, with 14 bases in between. This CDR3 contains 14 residues. From germline, CDR1 is SNHLY and CDR2 FYNNEI. For the CDR3, the DNA is TGTGCCAGCACTCCAGGGGGGGGGACAGATACGCAGTATTTT. This sequence encodes CASTPGGGTDTQYF.

This rearrangement joins TRBV5-1 to TRBJ1-2, with 9 bases aligning to TRBD1. V dropped 4 bases and J dropped 1; count of bases not matched to a gene: 8. The CDR3 is 16 residues long. Per the germline V gene, CDR1 is SGHRS and CDR2 is YFSETQ. The CDR3 region has the DNA TGCGCCAGCAGCGCAAATTTGGGACAGGGTAACTATGGCTACACCTTC. It encodes CASSANLGQGNYGYTF.

The chain carries TRBV11-2 and TRBJ2-5; D call uncertain. V was cut by 0 bases and J by 0 bases, with 11 bases left in between. Germline values: CDR1 SGHAT, CDR2 FQNNGV. The CDR3 loop spans 16 amino acids. The CDR3 DNA sequence: TGTGCCAGCAGCTTAGATAGTGCTTCGTACCAAGAGACCCAGTACTTC. Amino acid sequence: CASSLDSASYQETQYF.

The V call is TRBV7-6, the J call TRBJ2-6; D call uncertain. There are 14 residues in the CDR3. Per germline, CDR1 SGHVS and CDR2 FNYEAQ. Trimming stripped 5 bases from V and 4 bases from J, with 9 bases between. CDR3 nucleotides: TGTGCCAGCAGCCCTGTCTCCGGGGCCAACGTCCTGACTTTC. Protein product: CASSPVSGANVLTF.